This T cell receptor (beta chain) originates from a study of cytomegalovirus exposure and HLA in healthy donors. General study results and limits: Most of the TCR beta V segments (in an earlier analysis) were productive either about 90% or about 30% of the time. An analysis was carried out at a later point. It showed that HLA-associated TCR beta chains were more clonally expanded than equally common non-associated chains. CMV serostatus was the only recorded immune exposure for donors.

The PCR made use of 60 Vbeta and 13 Jbeta primers. This table comes from immunoSEQ multiplex PCR, and its TCRdb copy is limited to in-frame clones, with some not included. The data contain roughly 84,000 clones, around 73% of them singletons. This clone was seen a single time. The antigen is not known. At one end the junction does not follow the germline gene, possibly because of a read error. The receptor comes from a man over 45 in good health and CMV-seronegative. Sample: PBMCs.

CDR3: CASSATGNNEQFF. Written as DNA, the CDR3 is TGTGCTAGCAGCGCAACAGGGAACAATGAGCAGTTCTTC. The chain is built from TRBV7-7 and TRBJ2-1; perhaps TRBD1 as D (6 bases). The CDR3 is made up of 13 amino acids. In germline, CDR1 is SSHAT, CDR2 FNYEAQ (reference sequence).